This record covers a single TCR beta chain. The antigen remains unidentified. The data originate from a study of T cells after yellow fever vaccination. Study-wide results and limits: Although most clonotypes did not, a small share appeared in both CD4 and CD8 compartments.

TCRdb independently ran MiXCR on the 5' RACE reads; one entry per CDR3 protein. Here the sample spans about 320,000 distinct CDR3 sequences, 6.8% being singletons. This material consisted of PBMCs, taken approximately 47 days after the first yellow fever vaccination. This TCR was recovered from a man between 18 and 29 years old who received the YFV17D yellow fever vaccine.

The CDR3 DNA reads TGCAGTGCTATAACCAGCGGTTCCACAGATACGCAGTATTTT. Protein: CSAITSGSTDTQYF. J is TRBJ2-3 and V is TRBV20-1; TRBD2 might be the D (5 bases). The CDR3 runs to 14 residues. CDR1 and CDR2 (germline): DFQATT, SNEGSKA (reference sequence). Between the trimmed V and J ends, which lost 4 bases and 2 bases, there was a span of 13 bases.